A selection of T cell receptor beta chains follows, all from one sample in a study of OX40 agonist ivuxolimab in advanced cancers. TCRdb's table, derived via immunoSEQ multiplex PCR, lists solely in-frame clones and lacks some. This sample has 71,000 or so clones, with approximately 90% found just once. The input for sequencing was CD4+ or CD8+ T cells sorted from blood, taken in a trial of the OX40 agonist ivuxolimab. These receptors were taken from an adult with an advanced solid tumor such as melanoma, head and neck, liver or kidney cancer. Each CDR3 is given with its conserved first and last residue.

>TRBJ1-5|18|TRBV4-1
CASSQDFQGAGSNQPQHF
>TRBJ1-2|14|TRBV7-2
CASSPGREAGSYTF
>TRBJ2-1|14|TRBV6-6
CASRRQDSYNEQFF
>TRBJ2-2|16|TRBV4-2
CASSQDGVWDTGELFF
>TRBJ2-7|14|TRBV19
CASSPRQGSYEQYF
>TRBJ2-3|15|TRBV7-9
CASRTDRARIDTQYF
>TRBJ1-2|17|TRBV19
CASSTLAVQGRIYGYTF
>TRBJ2-1|15|TRBV5-3
CASSLKDRISNEQFF
>TRBJ2-1|15|TRBV18
CASSPSGTGGNEQFF
>TRBJ2-1|16|TRBV7-7
CASSPSIAGSYNEQFF
>TRBJ1-3|14|TRBV18
CASSPISSGNTIYF
>TRBJ2-5|13|TRBV7-3
CASSLWGQETQYF
>TRBJ1-1|19|TRBV7-9
CASSWEGLGGERGYTEAFF
>TRBJ2-7|14|TRBV5-5
CASSFGGVPNEQYF